The rows below give T cell receptor beta chains drawn from one sample of a study of cytomegalovirus exposure and HLA in healthy donors. TCRdb's copy holds only in-frame clones and misses some; the assay was immunoSEQ multiplex PCR. The sample has roughly 140,000 clones, 68% seen once; the top ten hold around 4.7%. Sequencing input: PBMCs. The receptors were gathered from a man in his 60s in good health and CMV-seronegative. Both conserved end residues are part of each CDR3. The order of the fields is CDR3 protein, CDR3 DNA, J gene, clone size, D gene, V gene, CDR3 length. The D gene is left open where the match is weak. A clone size is listed for some rows: how often the clone was seen (once, few, many), or a class if it is expanded.

CDR3aa: CASSQVRLDGGNEQFF; CDR3nt: TGCGCCAGCAGCCAAGTAAGACTGGACGGGGGCAATGAGCAGTTCTTC; j_gene: TRBJ2-1; abundance: once; d_gene: NA; v_gene: TRBV4-3; len: 16
CDR3aa: CASSAPGLVFSEQFF; CDR3nt: TGTGCCAGCAGCGCTCCGGGACTAGTTTTCAGTGAGCAGTTCTTC; j_gene: TRBJ2-1; abundance: NA; d_gene: TRBD2; v_gene: TRBV9; len: 15
CDR3aa: CASSRSGSRTGELFF; CDR3nt: TGTGCCAGTAGTCGTAGCGGGAGTCGCACCGGGGAGCTGTTTTTT; j_gene: TRBJ2-2; abundance: NA; d_gene: TRBD2; v_gene: TRBV19; len: 15
CDR3aa: CASSYQRRNTEAFF; CDR3nt: TGTGCCAGCAGTTACCAGAGGAGGAACACTGAAGCTTTCTTT; j_gene: TRBJ1-1; abundance: NA; d_gene: NA; v_gene: TRBV6-5; len: 14
CDR3aa: CASSLGADTTNEQFF; CDR3nt: TGTGCCAGCAGTTTAGGGGCAGACACTACCAATGAGCAGTTCTTC; j_gene: TRBJ2-1; abundance: NA; d_gene: NA; v_gene: TRBV28; len: 15
CDR3aa: CASSKPQGVETQYF; CDR3nt: TGTGCCAGCAGCAAACCCCAGGGGGTGGAGACCCAGTACTTC; j_gene: TRBJ2-5; abundance: NA; d_gene: TRBD1; v_gene: TRBV28; len: 14
CDR3aa: CASSPASSGNTIYF; CDR3nt: TGTGCCAGCTCACCGGCCAGCTCTGGAAACACCATATATTTT; j_gene: TRBJ1-3; abundance: NA; d_gene: NA; v_gene: TRBV18; len: 14
CDR3aa: CARGQGEGTEAFF; CDR3nt: TGTGCCAGAGGACAGGGAGAGGGCACTGAAGCTTTCTTT; j_gene: TRBJ1-1; abundance: few; d_gene: NA; v_gene: TRBV21-1; len: 13
CDR3aa: CASSLAPERKDTQYF; CDR3nt: TGTGCCAGCAGCTTAGCTCCTGAGCGAAAAGATACGCAGTATTTT; j_gene: TRBJ2-3; abundance: NA; d_gene: NA; v_gene: TRBV7-2; len: 15
CDR3aa: CASIQTGVLYGYTF; CDR3nt: TGTGCCAGCATTCAGACAGGAGTCCTCTATGGCTACACCTTC; j_gene: TRBJ1-2; abundance: NA; d_gene: NA; v_gene: TRBV6-6; len: 14
CDR3aa: CASLPLQGAYGANVLTF; CDR3nt: TGTGCCAGCTTACCCCTCCAGGGGGCATATGGGGCCAACGTCCTGACTTTC; j_gene: TRBJ2-6; abundance: few; d_gene: TRBD1; v_gene: TRBV5-6; len: 17
CDR3aa: CASRLSYQGPSSYNEQFF; CDR3nt: TGTGCAAGTCGCTTAAGCTACCAGGGGCCGAGCTCCTACAATGAGCAGTTCTTC; j_gene: TRBJ2-1; abundance: few; d_gene: NA; v_gene: TRBV12-2; len: 18
CDR3aa: CASSQERARQMEQFF; CDR3nt: TGCGCCAGCAGCCAGGAACGGGCCAGACAGATGGAGCAGTTCTTC; j_gene: TRBJ2-1; abundance: NA; d_gene: NA; v_gene: TRBV4-1; len: 15
CDR3aa: CASSLSAGELFF; CDR3nt: TGTGCCAGCAGTTTATCTGCCGGGGAGCTGTTTTTT; j_gene: TRBJ2-2; abundance: NA; d_gene: NA; v_gene: TRBV28; len: 12
CDR3aa: CASSLDGQAYGYTF; CDR3nt: TGCGCCAGCAGCTTGGACGGACAGGCCTATGGCTACACCTTC; j_gene: TRBJ1-2; abundance: few; d_gene: TRBD1; v_gene: TRBV5-1; len: 14
CDR3aa: CAWSPHVGTVADTQYF; CDR3nt: TGTGCCTGGAGTCCCCACGTCGGGACAGTTGCAGATACGCAGTATTTT; j_gene: TRBJ2-3; abundance: NA; d_gene: TRBD1; v_gene: TRBV30; len: 16
CDR3aa: CASSFRVSGSYEQYF; CDR3nt: TGCGCCAGCAGCTTCCGAGTGTCGGGCTCCTACGAGCAGTACTTC; j_gene: TRBJ2-7; abundance: NA; d_gene: NA; v_gene: TRBV5-1; len: 15